Shown below are 26 T cell receptor beta chains from a single sample sequenced in a study of T cells in Graves' hyperthyroidism and ophthalmopathy. Authors of the study amplified TCR beta CDR3 regions from RNA transcripts. The TCR CDR3 first-round RT-PCR relied on the HTBI primer set. TCRdb re-called the multiplex PCR reads with MiXCR, one entry per CDR3 protein. The sample contains more than 450,000 distinct CDR3 sequences, around 15% of which appear only once. Material: blood. These receptors were obtained from a woman between 35 and 50 years old with Graves' hyperthyroidism.

This clonotype was counted at least ten times. The genes are TRBV3-1 and TRBJ2-1; 8 bases are shared with TRBD2. This CDR3 has 17 residues. Germline V gene sequence: CDR1 LGHDT, CDR2 YNNKEL (reference sequence). Losses at the gene ends were 0 bases for V and 6 bases for J; bases not matched to a gene: 10. The CDR3 region is CASSQDNDRGRCNEQFF. DNA for the CDR3: TGTGCCAGCAGCCAAGATAACGACCGCGGGAGGTGCAATGAGCAGTTCTTC.

This clonotype was found many times. The chain uses TRBV29-1 and TRBJ1-2, with D hard to call. CDR1 and CDR2 (germline): SQVTM, ANQGSEA. The ends were cut back, 1 base at V and 3 bases at J, with 9 bases in the middle. The length of the CDR3 is 13 residues. This CDR3 is CSVEVTDYYGYTF. The DNA of the CDR3 is TGCAGCGTTGAAGTCACGGACTACTATGGCTACACCTTC.

This clonotype was found many times. This sequence may be a read error, since a much larger clone differs from it by one base. J is TRBJ2-5 and V is TRBV7-8, with 7 bases that match TRBD1. CDR1 SGHVS and CDR2 FQNEAQ come from the germline V gene. With 5 bases clipped from V and 5 bases from J, the junction kept 11 bases outside the gene matches. The length of the CDR3 is 15 residues. CDR3 sequence reads: CASSPWGQSRETQYF. CDR3 sequence (DNA): TGTGCCAGCAGCCCCTGGGGACAGTCCAGGGAGACCCAGTACTTC.

The chain has TRBV20-1 and TRBJ1-3; no clear D gene. Trimming stripped 2 bases from V and 0 bases from J, with 11 bases between. Germline CDR1 reads DFQATT; CDR2 reads SNEGSKA (reference sequence). CDR3 size: 15 residues. This CDR3 is CSARRQSSSGNTIYF. DNA for the CDR3: TGCAGTGCTAGACGGCAGTCCTCCTCTGGAAACACCATATATTTT.

This clonotype was detected ten times or more. The chain has TRBV6-1 and TRBJ2-3, with TRBD2 matching over 8 bases. V was clipped by 0 bases and J by 4 bases; unmatched bases: 15. Germline V gene data show CDR1 as MNHNS and CDR2 as SASEGT. The CDR3 covers 19 residues. In DNA form, the CDR3 reads TGTGCCAGCAGTGAAGCGGTACCCACGGGACTAGTGTTATCAGATACGCAGTATTTT. It translates to CASSEAVPTGLVLSDTQYF.

This clonotype showed up many times. The genes are TRBV6-1 and TRBJ1-5; weak D call: TRBD1 (5 bases). The germline gives CDR1 MNHNS, CDR2 SASEGT. There are 16 residues in the CDR3. V gave up 6 bases and J gave up 2 bases, with 17 bases separating them. The CDR3, as DNA: TGTGCCAGCAGACCCCGCCGGGGGGATGGCAATCAGCCCCAGCATTTT. It codes for CASRPRRGDGNQPQHF.

This clonotype was detected many times. This chain links TRBV12-3 or TRBV12-4 with TRBJ1-4, with D possibly TRBD1 on 6 matching bases. With 0 bases removed from V and 5 bases from J, the gap between germline ends came to 13 bases. This CDR3 has 16 amino acids. CDR3 nucleotide sequence: TGTGCCAGCAGTTTAGCGCCGGGGGCCCCGAATGAAAAACTGTTTTTT. Its translation: CASSLAPGAPNEKLFF.

The chain is built from TRBV28 and TRBJ2-7; possible D gene TRBD1, 5 bases. The CDR3 totals 14 residues. V lost 3 bases, J lost 5 bases, and 14 bases lay in between. Looked up from germline, CDR1 is MDHEN and CDR2 is SYDVKM. In DNA, the CDR3 is TGTGCCAGCAGTTTGCAAGGGGCAGCCCACGAGCAGTACTTC. Protein sequence: CASSLQGAAHEQYF.

This clonotype came up a few times. This chain joins TRBV5-1 and TRBJ2-5; 14 bases fit TRBD2. V lost 4 bases, J lost 3 bases, and 2 bases stayed unmatched. CDR3 length equals 15 residues. The germline V gene encodes CDR1 SGHRS and CDR2 YFSETQ. The chain's CDR3 is CASSGGLAGEETQYF. The CDR3 bases are TGCGCCAGCAGCGGGGGACTAGCGGGAGAAGAGACCCAGTACTTC.

This clonotype occurred many times. The gene calls are TRBV30 and TRBJ2-1; 8 bases map to TRBD2. V lost 4 bases, J lost 0 bases, and 11 bases stayed unmatched. The length of the CDR3 is 17 residues. Germline V gene sequence: CDR1 GTSNPN, CDR2 SVGIG (reference sequence). The chain's CDR3 is CAWNGGRRTGSYNEQFF. The CDR3 nucleotides read TGTGCCTGGAATGGCGGGAGGCGTACGGGCTCCTACAATGAGCAGTTCTTC.

The chain links TRBV20-1 to TRBJ2-7; D possibly matches TRBD1 or TRBD2 (5 bases each). The ends were cut back, 7 bases at V and 8 bases at J, with 21 bases in the middle. Per the germline V gene, CDR1 is DFQATT and CDR2 is SNEGSKA (reference sequence). CDR3 length: 13 residues. Here the CDR3 reads CSGLDGALQKQYF. CDR3 DNA: TGCAGTGGTCTGGACGGGGCCCTCCAGAAGCAGTACTTC.

A single count supports this clonotype. The chain links TRBV7-8 to TRBJ2-1; tentative D call: TRBD2 (6 bases). Trimming shortened V by 5 bases and J by 6 bases, and 17 bases separated the two germline ends. There are 15 residues in the CDR3. Germline V gene sequence: CDR1 SGHVS, CDR2 FQNEAQ. The CDR3: CASSPRDSPRNEQFF. CDR3 nucleotide sequence: TGTGCCAGCAGCCCCCGGGACTCCCCTCGCAATGAGCAGTTCTTC.

The chain joins TRBV5-1 to TRBJ2-7; 9 bases fit TRBD2. This CDR3 has 16 residues. Unmatched junction bases numbered 8, after V lost 0 bases and J lost 4 bases. CDR1 and CDR2 from the germline V gene are SGHRS and YFSETQ. CDR3 coding DNA: TGCGCCAGCAGCTTGGCCGAGCGGGAGGCCCCATACGAGCAGTACTTC. Translation gives CASSLAEREAPYEQYF.

In its sample, this clonotype was seen a few times. The gene calls are TRBV28 and TRBJ2-7, with D possibly matching TRBD2 (6 bases). The germline V gene encodes CDR1 MDHEN and CDR2 SYDVKM. The CDR3 has 14 residues. Trimming pared 5 bases from V and 3 bases from J, leaving 14 bases between. CDR3 residues: CASSTSGLNYEQYF. The CDR3 nucleotides are TGTGCCAGCAGTACTTCAGGACTAAACTACGAGCAGTACTTC.

Many counts were recorded for this clonotype. This chain connects TRBV7-2 to TRBJ2-1, with TRBD2 identical over 8 bases. Germline-derived CDR1 and CDR2 are SGHTA and FQGNSA. V was clipped by 2 bases and J by 5 bases; unmatched bases: 14. The CDR3 totals 18 residues. The CDR3, as DNA: TGTGCCAGCAGCTTACGAGGCCCTGGCTTAGCGGGGAACAATGAGCAGTTCTTC. This encodes CASSLRGPGLAGNNEQFF.

This clonotype was detected ten times or more. The chain is built from TRBV7-2 and TRBJ1-2, with D uncertain. CDR1 SGHTA and CDR2 FQGNSA come from the germline V gene. This CDR3 region has 14 residues. V lost 0 bases to trimming and J lost 4 bases, with 9 bases between them. The CDR3 nucleotides are TGTGCCAGCAGCTTAGCGCGAGGCCCCTATGGCTACACCTTC. Translated: CASSLARGPYGYTF.

This clonotype was recorded once. The V call is TRBV2, the J call TRBJ2-3; 12 bases are shared with TRBD2. Germline V gene sequence: CDR1 SNHLY, CDR2 FYNNEI. J lost 3 bases, V lost 6 bases, and 13 bases had no gene match. This CDR3 has 18 residues. The CDR3 is CASSLETVTSGRTDTQYF. The CDR3 DNA reads as TGTGCCAGCAGCTTGGAAACAGTGACTAGCGGGAGAACAGATACGCAGTATTTT. The full variable domain, completed using reference TRBV2 and TRBJ2-3, is EPEVTQTPSHQVTQMGQEVILRCVPISNHLYFYWYRQILGQKVEFLVSFYNNEISEKSEIFDDQFSVERPDGSNFTLKIRSTKLEDSAMYFCASSLETVTSGRTDTQYFGPGTRLTVL.

The J gene is TRBJ2-3, the V gene TRBV20-1; D is undetermined. Looked up from germline, CDR1 is DFQATT and CDR2 is SNEGSKA (reference sequence). This CDR3 is built from 15 residues. The ends were cut back, 1 base at V and 0 bases at J, with 11 bases in the middle. CDR3 region: CSARGAAFSTDTQYF. Here the CDR3 DNA reads TGCAGTGCTAGAGGGGCAGCTTTTAGCACAGATACGCAGTATTTT.

This clonotype was picked up many times. The rearrangement links TRBV6-5 to TRBJ2-7; TRBD2 aligns across 12 bases. The CDR3 loop spans 16 amino acids. V dropped 0 bases and J dropped 5; count of bases not matched to a gene: 5. Germline V gene sequence: CDR1 MNHEY, CDR2 SVGAGI. CDR3 nucleotide sequence: TGTGCCAGCAGTTACTCTCCGACTAGCGGGAGCCACGAGCAGTACTTC. Encoded protein: CASSYSPTSGSHEQYF.

The gene calls are TRBV9 and TRBJ1-2, with TRBD1 matching over 7 bases. This CDR3 has 13 residues. Germline CDR1 SGDLS, CDR2 YYNGEE. J lost 4 bases, V lost 4 bases, and 4 bases had no gene match. The CDR3 reads CASSPEGAYGYTF. The CDR3 nucleotides read TGTGCCAGCAGCCCCGAGGGGGCCTATGGCTACACCTTC.

This clonotype has more than one count but fewer than ten. V gene TRBV29-1 combines with J gene TRBJ1-1; D uncertain. Germline V gives CDR1 SQVTM, CDR2 ANQGSEA. V was clipped by 3 bases and J by 1 base, with 9 bases between them. CDR3 length equals 13 residues. CDR3 nucleotide sequence: TGCAGCGTTGAGGGCAGAAAGAACACTGAAGCTTTCTTT. Residues: CSVEGRKNTEAFF.

This clonotype was counted ten times or more. CDR3 region: CASSLGRLAFEQYF. The CDR3, as DNA: TGTGCCAGCAGCTTAGGACGCCTAGCTTTTGAGCAGTACTTC. V usage is TRBV7-2 and J usage is TRBJ2-7; D might be TRBD2 (5 bases). Germline CDR1 SGHTA, CDR2 FQGNSA. The CDR3 has 14 amino acids. V lost 1 base, J lost 7 bases, and 14 bases lay in between.

The table lists this clonotype with many counts. The gene calls are TRBV11-2 and TRBJ2-7; 10 bases match TRBD2. The CDR3 contains 17 residues. V lost 4 bases, J lost 1 base, and 10 bases stayed unmatched. Germline lookup yields CDR1 SGHAT and CDR2 FQNNGV. Here the CDR3 reads CASSSRFSGRSSYEQYF. In DNA, the CDR3 is TGTGCCAGCAGCTCTAGATTTAGCGGGAGGTCTTCCTACGAGCAGTACTTC.

This clonotype has a count of ten or more. V gene TRBV6-1 combines with J gene TRBJ1-1; 9 bases map to TRBD1. CDR1 MNHNS and CDR2 SASEGT come from the germline V gene. CDR3 length: 13 residues. With V trimmed by 8 bases and J by 4 bases, 5 bases remained unmatched. CDR3: CASSGQGLTEAFF. The CDR3, as DNA: TGTGCCAGCTCGGGACAGGGCCTCACTGAAGCTTTCTTT.

The V and J genes are TRBV25-1 and TRBJ1-1; TRBD1 is a possible D gene (6 bases). Trimming cost V 0 bases and J 6 bases, with 8 bases left between them. There are 13 residues in the CDR3. The germline V gene has CDR1 MGHDK and CDR2 SYGVNS. The CDR3 nucleotides are TGTGCCAGCAGTGAATATGGGGGCCCTGAAGCTTTCTTT. Translating it yields CASSEYGGPEAFF.

This clonotype showed up many times. The chain combines TRBV27 with TRBJ2-3; 11 bases agree with TRBD2. Looked up from germline, CDR1 is MNHEY and CDR2 is SMNVEV (reference sequence). V lost 6 bases, J lost 5 bases, and 7 bases stayed unmatched. The CDR3 totals 15 residues. Written as DNA, the CDR3 is TGTGCCAGCAGCATACTAGCGGGAGTCGGAGATACGCAGTATTTT. This encodes CASSILAGVGDTQYF.